These 31 T cell receptor beta chains were all obtained from the same sample, sequenced in a study of control samples from healthy donors and cancer patients. Produced via immunoSEQ multiplex PCR; TCRdb's table is partial and in-frame only. The sample records some 220,000 clones, 85% to 95% being singletons. The sample comprised blood. These receptors were obtained from a man in his forties or fifties in good health.

The V call is TRBV7-6, the J call TRBJ2-1; D tentatively reads TRBD1 or TRBD2 (5 bases each). Germline values: CDR1 SGHVS, CDR2 FNYEAQ. The germline V and J ends were trimmed by 3 bases and 0 bases, with 15 bases remaining between them. The CDR3 sequence is 17 residues long. CDR3 residues: CASSFIVSGGSYNEQFF. The CDR3 DNA reads TGTGCCAGCAGCTTTATAGTCTCTGGGGGCTCCTACAATGAGCAGTTCTTC.

V usage is TRBV6-4 and J usage is TRBJ1-2; 7 bases match TRBD1. There are 14 residues in the CDR3. V dropped 6 bases and J dropped 5; count of bases not matched to a gene: 9. Looked up from germline, CDR1 is MRHNA and CDR2 is SNTAGT. CDR3 residues: CASSDRQGRYGYTF. CDR3 nucleotide sequence: TGTGCCAGCAGCGATAGACAGGGAAGGTATGGCTACACCTTC.

The chain combines TRBV27 with TRBJ1-6; D might be TRBD1 (6 bases). The germline gives CDR1 MNHEY, CDR2 SMNVEV (reference sequence). Trimming shortened V by 7 bases and J by 8 bases, and 15 bases separated the two germline ends. This CDR3 has 14 amino acids. The CDR3: CASTGVGLYSPLHF. CDR3 sequence (DNA): TGTGCCAGCACAGGGGTGGGGTTGTATTCACCCCTCCACTTT.

The chain carries TRBV5-4 and TRBJ2-6; no definite D call. V was trimmed by 4 bases and J by 2 bases, leaving 10 bases between them. The CDR3 has 15 residues. Germline V gene data show CDR1 as SGHNT and CDR2 as YYREEE (reference sequence). CDR3 amino acids: CASSPFGTGANVLTF. The CDR3, as DNA: TGTGCCAGCAGCCCCTTTGGGACTGGGGCCAACGTCCTGACTTTC.

The chain combines TRBV9 with TRBJ1-6; D may be TRBD1 (5 bases). The CDR3 is 14 amino acids. Germline CDR1 SGDLS, CDR2 YYNGEE. Between the trimmed V and J ends, which lost 3 bases and 9 bases, there was a span of 13 bases. CDR3 sequence (DNA): TGTGCCAGCAGCGGACAGTCTATTAGTTCACCCCTCCACTTT. Residues: CASSGQSISSPLHF.

V is TRBV2 and J is TRBJ1-1; perhaps TRBD1 as D (6 bases). This CDR3 is 13 amino acids long. Germline V gives CDR1 SNHLY, CDR2 FYNNEI. Trimming took off 4 bases at V and 4 bases at J, with 10 bases between the two ends. Here the CDR3 DNA reads TGTGCCAGCAGTGGAGGGGGGGTCACTGAAGCTTTCTTT. The encoded protein is CASSGGGVTEAFF.

The chain employs TRBV29-1 and TRBJ1-5; 10 bases fit TRBD1. V was clipped by 8 bases and J by 6 bases; unmatched bases: 13. The CDR3 runs 15 residues. The germline gives CDR1 SQVTM, CDR2 ANQGSEA. The CDR3 sequence: CSTPRWDRGVQPQHF. DNA of the CDR3: TGCAGCACCCCGAGATGGGACAGGGGAGTTCAGCCCCAGCATTTT.

In this sample, this clone turned up once. The chain recombines TRBV18 with TRBJ1-1; 9 nucleotides agree with TRBD1. The CDR3 has 16 residues. Per the germline V gene, CDR1 is KGHSH and CDR2 is LQKENI. Trimming at V came to 3 bases and at J to 1 base, leaving 6 bases not matched to a gene. The chain's CDR3 is CASSPWTGEKNTEAFF. The CDR3, as DNA: TGTGCCAGCTCACCGTGGACAGGGGAGAAGAACACTGAAGCTTTCTTT. Full variable domain (missing parts from reference TRBV18 and TRBJ1-1): NAGVMQNPRHLVRRRGQEARLRCSPMKGHSHVYWYRQLPEEGLKFMVYLQKENIIDESGMPKERFSAEFPKEGPSILRIQQVVRGDSAAYFCASSPWTGEKNTEAFFGQGTRLTVV.

This rearrangement joins TRBV12-3 or TRBV12-4 to TRBJ1-4; 8 bases fit TRBD1. CDR3 length equals 13 residues. J lost 7 bases, V lost 6 bases, and 4 bases had no gene match. DNA of the CDR3: TGTGCCAGCAGGGGACAGGAGAGTGAAAAACTGTTTTTT. It translates to CASRGQESEKLFF.

The chain carries TRBV19 and TRBJ2-1, with TRBD2 identical over 9 bases. Germline CDR1 LNHDA, CDR2 SQIVND (reference sequence). This CDR3 is built from 16 residues. Trimming cost V 4 bases and J 7 bases; bases outside gene matches: 11. CDR3 sequence: CASSRGGGGASNEQFF. In DNA form, the CDR3 reads TGTGCCAGTAGTAGGGGCGGCGGGGGGGCGTCAAATGAGCAGTTCTTC. The variable domain in full, completed from reference TRBV19 and TRBJ2-1, reads DGGITQSPKYLFRKEGQNVTLSCEQNLNHDAMYWYRQDPGQGLRLIYYSQIVNDFQKGDIAEGYSVSREKKESFPLTVTSAQKNPTAFYLCASSRGGGGASNEQFFGPGTRLTVL.

The rearrangement uses TRBV28 and TRBJ1-6; perhaps TRBD1 as D (5 bases). Between the trimmed V and J ends, which lost 7 bases and 8 bases, there was a span of 12 bases. The CDR3 is 13 residues long. Germline loops: CDR1 MDHEN, CDR2 SYDVKM. Here the CDR3 reads CASNGGGDSPLHF. For the CDR3, the DNA is TGTGCCAGCAATGGCGGGGGGGATTCACCCCTCCACTTT. The whole variable domain, filled in from reference TRBV28 and TRBJ1-6, reads DVKVTQSSRYLVKRTGEKVFLECVQDMDHENMFWYRQDPGLGLRLIYFSYDVKMKEKGDIPEGYSVSREKKERFSLILESASTNQTSMYLCASNGGGDSPLHFGNGTRLTVT.

The rearrangement joins TRBV9 to TRBJ2-5; 9 bases fit TRBD2. J was trimmed by 5 bases and V by 4 bases; bases with no gene match: 12. Germline CDR1 SGDLS, CDR2 YYNGEE. The CDR3 is 16 amino acids. The CDR3 DNA is TGTGCCAGCAGCCCCCGGGTTGCGGGGGGGCAGGAGACCCAGTACTTC. It encodes CASSPRVAGGQETQYF.

The chain uses TRBV24-1 and TRBJ1-2; TRBD1 aligns across 12 bases. This CDR3 has 17 residues. With 2 bases clipped from V and 8 bases from J, the junction kept 11 bases outside the gene matches. Germline V CDR1 and CDR2: KGHDR, SFDVKD. CDR3: CATSDSTGTGGPEGYTF. CDR3 sequence (DNA): TGTGCCACCAGTGATTCGACCGGGACAGGGGGCCCTGAAGGCTACACCTTC.

This chain links TRBV24-1 with TRBJ2-2, with TRBD1 matching over 8 bases. The CDR3 length is 13 residues. V lost 0 bases, J lost 17 bases, and 7 bases stayed unmatched. Per the germline V gene, CDR1 is KGHDR and CDR2 is SFDVKD. This chain's CDR3 is CATSDLYTTGEFF. The DNA for the CDR3 is TGTGCCACCAGTGATTTGTACACGACAGGGGAATTTTTT.

V and J are TRBV3-1 (or the pseudogene TRBV3-2) and TRBJ1-5, with D perhaps TRBD1 (6 bases). The CDR3 loop spans 15 amino acids. V was trimmed by 2 bases and J by 5 bases, leaving 13 bases between them. CDR1 is LGHDT and CDR2 is YNNKEL in the germline V gene (reference sequence). CDR3 DNA sequence: TGTGCCAGCAGCCAACCTGACAGGTCGGATCAGCCCCAGCATTTT. It encodes CASSQPDRSDQPQHF.

The rearrangement links TRBV18 to TRBJ2-1, with D unresolved. CDR3 size: 15 residues. From germline, CDR1 is KGHSH and CDR2 LQKENI. Between the trimmed V and J ends, which lost 0 bases and 5 bases, there was a span of 11 bases. The CDR3 nucleotides read TGTGCCAGCTCACCACCGGTAAAATTTGACAATGAGCAGTTCTTC. The encoded protein is CASSPPVKFDNEQFF.

The chain has TRBV3-1 (or the pseudogene TRBV3-2) and TRBJ1-2, with D possibly TRBD1 on 5 matching bases. This CDR3 comprises 16 residues. The V and J ends lost 1 base and 6 bases respectively, with 18 bases between them. The V gene's germline CDR1 is LGHDT and CDR2 YNNKEL (reference sequence). The CDR3 here is CASSQGSSGRENGYTF. As DNA, the CDR3 is TGTGCCAGCAGCCAAGGTTCCTCGGGCAGGGAGAATGGCTACACCTTC.

V is TRBV4-1 and J is TRBJ1-6, with D maybe TRBD1 (6 bases). CDR1 is MGHRA, CDR2 YSYEKL, per germline. Trimming pared 0 bases from V and 10 bases from J, leaving 19 bases between. CDR3 length: 17 residues. The CDR3 bases are TGCGCCAGCAGCCAAGAACCTGAGAGGGGGAGACGCTCACCCCTCCACTTT. It translates to CASSQEPERGRRSPLHF.

J is TRBJ2-3 and V is TRBV9; 8 positions match TRBD2. Unmatched junction bases numbered 4, after V lost 1 base and J lost 3 bases. CDR1 is SGDLS and CDR2 is YYNGEE in the germline V gene. This CDR3 has 15 residues. The CDR3 here is CASSVTGGPTDTQYF. The CDR3, as DNA: TGTGCCAGCAGCGTAACGGGGGGGCCTACAGATACGCAGTATTTT. Looking up the rest from reference TRBV9 and TRBJ2-3 gives the full variable domain: DSGVTQTPKHLITATGQRVTLRCSPRSGDLSVYWYQQSLDQGLQFLIQYYNGEERAKGNILERFSAQQFPDLHSELNLSSLELGDSALYFCASSVTGGPTDTQYFGPGTRLTVL.

J is TRBJ1-5 and V is TRBV24-1; 8 bases are shared with TRBD1. J gave up 7 bases and V 1 base, and 17 bases lay outside the gene matches. The CDR3 loop spans 19 amino acids. CDR1 and CDR2 from the germline V gene are KGHDR and SFDVKD. CDR3 sequence reads: CATSDLRQGAYDSWQPQHF. The CDR3 DNA is TGTGCCACCAGTGATTTAAGGCAGGGGGCCTATGACTCCTGGCAGCCCCAGCATTTT.

The rearrangement links TRBV5-1 to TRBJ2-1, with D possibly called TRBD1 or TRBD2 (5 bases each). Germline assignment: CDR1 SGHRS and CDR2 YFSETQ. The germline V and J ends were trimmed by 4 bases and 0 bases, with 14 bases remaining between them. CDR3 length equals 16 residues. Written as DNA, the CDR3 is TGCGCCAGCAGCCTCTCAGGGACCAGCTCCTACAATGAGCAGTTCTTC. It encodes CASSLSGTSSYNEQFF.

In its sample, this clone was seen once. The chain carries TRBV7-9 and TRBJ1-6; D not resolved. Germline V lookup: CDR1 SEHNR, CDR2 FQNEAQ (reference sequence). V was shortened by 7 bases and J by 10 bases, with 14 bases between the two germline ends. This CDR3 region has 13 residues. In nucleotides, the CDR3 is TGTGCCAGCACCACGTCTCTGGGATCACCCCTCCACTTT. It translates to CASTTSLGSPLHF.

The chain couples TRBV29-1 to TRBJ2-7; 9 nucleotides align to TRBD1. V lost 5 bases and J lost 0; bases outside the gene matches: 2. The germline CDR1 and CDR2 sequences are SQVTM and ANQGSEA. The CDR3 loop spans 13 amino acids. CDR3 in amino acids: CSVRTGASYEQYF. The CDR3 DNA reads as TGCAGCGTTCGGACAGGGGCCTCCTACGAGCAGTACTTC.

This clone was detected once. V is TRBV6-1 and J is TRBJ1-2; D call uncertain. With 2 bases removed from V and 5 bases from J, the gap between germline ends came to 12 bases. In germline, CDR1 is MNHNS, CDR2 SASEGT. The CDR3 loop spans 14 amino acids. CDR3 sequence: CASSETRSAYGYTF. The CDR3, as DNA: TGTGCCAGCAGTGAAACAAGAAGCGCTTATGGCTACACCTTC.

The V gene is TRBV7-3, the J gene TRBJ1-3, with D possibly being TRBD1 (5 bases). The germline V gene encodes CDR1 SGHTA and CDR2 FQGTGA. This CDR3 comprises 15 residues. Deletions cut 0 bases from V and 2 bases from J, with 8 bases between. Written as DNA, the CDR3 is TGTGCCAGCAGCTTAACTGGAGGGGCTGGAAACACCATATATTTT. Its translation: CASSLTGGAGNTIYF.

This chain joins TRBV4-1 and TRBJ1-6; the match to TRBD1 covers 9 bases. The V gene's germline CDR1 is MGHRA and CDR2 YSYEKL. With 0 bases clipped from V and 8 bases from J, the junction kept 5 bases outside the gene matches. This CDR3 comprises 16 residues. For the CDR3, the DNA is TGCGCCAGCAGCCAAGAAACTGGGACAGGGTATTCACCCCTCCACTTT. Its protein is CASSQETGTGYSPLHF.

This clone was seen a single time. This chain's CDR3 is CASSMSQGAYNEQFF. The CDR3 nucleotides read TGTGCCAGTAGTATGAGCCAGGGAGCCTACAATGAGCAGTTCTTC. The rearrangement uses TRBV19 and TRBJ2-1; possibly TRBD1 or TRBD2 for D (5 bases each). The V and J ends lost 3 bases and 2 bases respectively, with 11 bases between them. CDR3 length: 15 amino acids. Germline CDR1 reads LNHDA; CDR2 reads SQIVND (reference sequence).

A few counts support this clone. V gene TRBV7-2 combines with J gene TRBJ1-2; 7 nucleotides match TRBD1. This CDR3 comprises 16 residues. The junction had 7 bases not matched to a gene; V was cut back by 3 bases and J by 0 bases. Germline V gives CDR1 SGHTA, CDR2 FQGNSA. CDR3 residues: CASSFRQGATNYGYTF. CDR3 in DNA: TGTGCCAGCAGCTTCCGACAGGGAGCGACTAACTATGGCTACACCTTC. The full variable domain, rest sourced from reference TRBV7-2 and TRBJ1-2, is GAGVSQSPSNKVTEKGKDVELRCDPISGHTALYWYRQSLGQGLEFLIYFQGNSAPDKSGLPSDRFSAERTGGSVSTLTIQRTQQEDSAVYLCASSFRQGATNYGYTFGSGTRLTVV.

This chain connects TRBV19 to TRBJ1-1; maybe TRBD1 (5 bases). V shed 3 bases and J shed 5 bases, with 13 bases lying between them. The germline CDR1 and CDR2 sequences are LNHDA and SQIVND (reference sequence). CDR3 length: 14 residues. The CDR3 nucleotides are TGTGCCAGTAGTATTTGGGGCTCGGGTACTGAAGCTTTCTTT. Translation gives CASSIWGSGTEAFF.

The V gene is TRBV2, the J gene TRBJ2-6; tentative D call: TRBD1 (6 bases). The CDR3 totals 17 residues. Germline CDR1 and CDR2: SNHLY and FYNNEI. Trimming removed 4 bases at V and 3 bases at J, with 16 bases between. CDR3: CASSAGQRTVGANVLTF. The CDR3 DNA follows: TGTGCCAGCAGTGCAGGACAGCGAACGGTTGGGGCCAACGTCCTGACTTTC.

The gene calls are TRBV3-1 (or the pseudogene TRBV3-2) and TRBJ2-1; D remains unclear. The CDR3 is 16 residues long. The germline V and J ends were trimmed by 1 base and 1 base, with 11 bases remaining between them. The germline gives CDR1 LGHDT, CDR2 YNNKEL (reference sequence). The CDR3 loop is CASSQVWGNSYNEQFF. The CDR3 DNA is TGTGCCAGCAGCCAAGTCTGGGGAAATTCCTACAATGAGCAGTTCTTC.